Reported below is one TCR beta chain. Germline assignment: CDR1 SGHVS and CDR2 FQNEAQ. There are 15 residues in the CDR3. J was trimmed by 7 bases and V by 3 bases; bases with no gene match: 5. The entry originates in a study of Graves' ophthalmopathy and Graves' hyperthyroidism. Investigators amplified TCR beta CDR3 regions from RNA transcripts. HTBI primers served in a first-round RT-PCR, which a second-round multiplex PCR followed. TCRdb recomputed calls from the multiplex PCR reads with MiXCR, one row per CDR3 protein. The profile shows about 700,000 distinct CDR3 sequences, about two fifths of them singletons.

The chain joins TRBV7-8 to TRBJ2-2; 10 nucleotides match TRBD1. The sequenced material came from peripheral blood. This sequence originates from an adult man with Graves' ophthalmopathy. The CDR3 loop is CASSLGQGKFGELFF. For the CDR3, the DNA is TGTGCCAGCAGCTTGGGACAGGGGAAGTTCGGGGAGCTGTTTTTT.